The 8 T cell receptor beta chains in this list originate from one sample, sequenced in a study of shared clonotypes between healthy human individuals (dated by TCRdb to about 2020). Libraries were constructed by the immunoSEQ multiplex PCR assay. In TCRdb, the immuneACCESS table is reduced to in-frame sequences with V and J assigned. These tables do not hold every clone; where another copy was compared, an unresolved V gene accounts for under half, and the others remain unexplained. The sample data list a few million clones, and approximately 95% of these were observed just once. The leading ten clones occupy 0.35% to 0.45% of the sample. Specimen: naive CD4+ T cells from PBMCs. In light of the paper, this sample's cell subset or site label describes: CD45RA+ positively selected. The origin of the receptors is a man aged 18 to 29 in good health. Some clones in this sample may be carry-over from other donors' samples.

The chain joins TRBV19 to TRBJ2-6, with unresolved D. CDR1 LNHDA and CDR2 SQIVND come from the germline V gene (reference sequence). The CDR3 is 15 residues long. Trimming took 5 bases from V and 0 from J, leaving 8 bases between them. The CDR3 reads CASSPRRSGANVLTF. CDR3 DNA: TGTGCCAGTAGTCCACGGCGCTCTGGGGCCAACGTCCTGACTTTC.

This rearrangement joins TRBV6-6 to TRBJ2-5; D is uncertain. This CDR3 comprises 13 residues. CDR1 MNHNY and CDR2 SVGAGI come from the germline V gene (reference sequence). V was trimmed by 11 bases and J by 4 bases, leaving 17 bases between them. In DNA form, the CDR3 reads TGTGCCGGCGCTTCCCCCCGGGCAGAGACCCAGTACTTC. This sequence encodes CAGASPRAETQYF.

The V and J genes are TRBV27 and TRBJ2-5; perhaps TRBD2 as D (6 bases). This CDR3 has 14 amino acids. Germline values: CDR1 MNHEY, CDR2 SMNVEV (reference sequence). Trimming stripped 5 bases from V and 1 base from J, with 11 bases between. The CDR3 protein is CASSISGSQETQYF. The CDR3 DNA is TGTGCCAGCAGTATAAGCGGGTCCCAAGAGACCCAGTACTTC.

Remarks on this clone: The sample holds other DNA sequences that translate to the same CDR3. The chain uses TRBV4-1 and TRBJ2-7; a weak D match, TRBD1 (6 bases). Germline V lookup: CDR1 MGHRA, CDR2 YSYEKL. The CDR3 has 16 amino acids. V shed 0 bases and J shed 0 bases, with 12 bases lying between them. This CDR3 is CASSQDQGTASYEQYF. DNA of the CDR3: TGCGCCAGCAGCCAAGATCAGGGGACGGCCTCCTACGAGCAGTACTTC.

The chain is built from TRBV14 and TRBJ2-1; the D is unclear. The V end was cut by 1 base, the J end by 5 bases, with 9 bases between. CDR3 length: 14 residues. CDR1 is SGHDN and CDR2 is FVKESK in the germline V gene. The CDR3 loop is CASSQAWTDNEQFF. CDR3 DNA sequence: TGTGCCAGCAGCCAAGCTTGGACGGACAATGAGCAGTTCTTC.

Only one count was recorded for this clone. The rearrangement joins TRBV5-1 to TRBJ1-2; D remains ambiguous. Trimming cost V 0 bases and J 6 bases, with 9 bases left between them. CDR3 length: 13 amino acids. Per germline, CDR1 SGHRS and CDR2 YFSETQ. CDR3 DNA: TGCGCCAGCAGCTTGGAAGGGCTTCATGGCTACACCTTC. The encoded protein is CASSLEGLHGYTF.

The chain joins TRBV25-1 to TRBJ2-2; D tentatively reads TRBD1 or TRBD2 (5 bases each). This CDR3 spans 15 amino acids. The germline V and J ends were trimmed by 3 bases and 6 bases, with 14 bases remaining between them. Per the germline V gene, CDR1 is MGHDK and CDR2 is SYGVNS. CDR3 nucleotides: TGTGCCAGCAGTGAGGACACCCCGGGGCCCGGGGAGCTGTTTTTT. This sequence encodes CASSEDTPGPGELFF.

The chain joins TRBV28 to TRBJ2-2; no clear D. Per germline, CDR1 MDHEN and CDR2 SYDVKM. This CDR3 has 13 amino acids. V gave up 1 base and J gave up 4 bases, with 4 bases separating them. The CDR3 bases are TGTGCCAGCAGTTTATACACCACCGGGGAGCTGTTTTTT. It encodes CASSLYTTGELFF.